The present entry profiles one T cell receptor (beta chain) with its context. CDR1 LNHDA and CDR2 SQIVND come from the germline V gene (reference sequence). This CDR3 is 14 amino acids long. The V gene end was trimmed by 5 bases and the J gene end by 2 bases; junction bases not matched to a gene: 6. The sample comes from a study of CD8+CD57+ T cells in acquired aplastic anemia. About the research overall: Mean DNA quantity obtained from sorted CD4+ and CD8+ cells was about 3 ug.

It was genomic DNA that served as the template for profiling TCR beta VDJ and CDR3. One entry per CDR3 protein, called by TCRdb with MiXCR from the reads. The table records about 130,000 distinct CDR3 sequences, about half of them present only once. The receptor was derived from a human donor in good health, serving as a control. V usage is TRBV19 and J usage is TRBJ2-7, with TRBD1 matching over 7 bases. The sequencing input was sorted CD4+, CD8+, or CD8+CD57+ T cells (not recorded which) from PBMCs. CDR3: CASSDRDSPYEQYF. The DNA for the CDR3 is TGTGCCAGTAGTGATAGGGACAGCCCCTACGAGCAGTACTTC.